Listed below are T cell receptor beta chains from one sample, sequenced in a study of regulatory T cells in long-lasting Graves disease. TCRdb ran MiXCR on the multiplex PCR reads and lists one entry per CDR3 protein. The sample includes 400,000 to 500,000 distinct CDR3 sequences, around 13% of them seen just once. The same sample was also used in a study of T cells in Graves' hyperthyroidism and ophthalmopathy.

The starting material was peripheral blood mononuclear cells (PBMCs), obtained at new diagnosis, from a patient treated with antithyroid drugs. These TCRs come from a woman between 50 and 59 years old with Graves disease. Both conserved end residues are part of each CDR3. D genes are given only for firm matches. A clone size is listed for some rows: how often the clone was seen (once, few, many), or a class if it is expanded.

clone_size,d_call,v_call,cdr3_length,j_call,cdr3_nt,cdr3_aa
NA,NA,TRBV29-1,13,TRBJ1-1,TGCAGCGTTCTCCCTGATCCCTCCACTGAAGCTTTCTTT,CSVLPDPSTEAFF
NA,TRBD2,TRBV29-1,13,TRBJ2-7,TGCAGCGTTGAAGACGGGCGGGAGTACGAGCAGTACTTC,CSVEDGREYEQYF
NA,TRBD2,TRBV27,15,TRBJ2-1,TGTGCCAGCAGGAGAGCGGGAGGGGACTACAATGAGCAGTTCTTC,CASRRAGGDYNEQFF
many,NA,TRBV30,12,TRBJ2-1,TGTGCCTGGAGTGCCTTAGTAAATGAGCAGTTCTTC,CAWSALVNEQFF
NA,NA,TRBV9,14,TRBJ1-2,TGTGCCAGCCCCCTGACCCTAGCTAACTATGGCTACACCTTC,CASPLTLANYGYTF
many,TRBD2,TRBV12-5,12,TRBJ2-3,TGTGCTAGTGGCCCGGGGGGAGATACGCAGTATTTT,CASGPGGDTQYF
many,TRBD2,TRBV5-1,16,TRBJ2-3,TGCGCCAGCAGCTTGCTTAGCGGGAGGGCCACAGATACGCAGTATTTT,CASSLLSGRATDTQYF
many,NA,TRBV11-2,12,TRBJ2-1,TGTGCCAGCAGCTCGTACTACAATGAGCAGTTCTTC,CASSSYYNEQFF
many,TRBD2,TRBV7-3,16,TRBJ2-7,TGTGCCAGCAGCTTATTCAGGACTAGCGGGAACTACGAGCAGTACTTC,CASSLFRTSGNYEQYF
few,NA,TRBV28,13,TRBJ1-1,TGTGCCAGCAGTTCCCCCATGGATCTGGGGGCTTTCTTT,CASSSPMDLGAFF
many,TRBD2,TRBV6-1,23,TRBJ2-1,TGTGCCAGCAGCAGCTACCCGACTACAGGGGGGCGTCTAGCGGGAGGGGAGGACAATGAGCAGTTCTTC,CASSSYPTTGGRLAGGEDNEQFF
many,TRBD2,TRBV5-1,15,TRBJ2-5,TGCGCCAGCAGCTTTTCTCCGGGAGGGCCTGAGACCCAGTACTTC,CASSFSPGGPETQYF
many,NA,TRBV18,17,TRBJ1-5,TGTGCCAGCTCACCAAAGGATTTTCAGGGCGGCAATCAGCCCCAGCATTTT,CASSPKDFQGGNQPQHF
few,NA,TRBV28,16,TRBJ2-3,TGTGCCAGCAGTTTCCGTAGGGGACTTAGCACAGATACGCAGTATTTT,CASSFRRGLSTDTQYF
NA,TRBD1,TRBV7-9,19,TRBJ1-1,TGTGCCAGCAGCTTCCACCTTACAGGGGGCCAGGGCAATTGGGCTGAAGCTTTCTTT,CASSFHLTGGQGNWAEAFF
many,TRBD1,TRBV27,18,TRBJ1-2,TGTGCCAGCAGCGAAACCGGGACAGGGGGGGATTGGCTTCATGGCTACACCTTC,CASSETGTGGDWLHGYTF
few,NA,TRBV7-2,15,TRBJ2-2,TGTGCCAGCAGCTTAGACGGGGCGGGCACCGGGGAGCTGTTTTTT,CASSLDGAGTGELFF
many,NA,TRBV2,13,TRBJ1-1,TGTGCCAGCAGAATCACGGATTACACTGAAGCTTTCTTT,CASRITDYTEAFF
NA,TRBD2,TRBV19,15,TRBJ2-7,TGTGCCAGTAGGGCTAGCGGGAGCCTCTCCTACGAGCAGTACTTC,CASRASGSLSYEQYF
many,TRBD2,TRBV18,17,TRBJ2-7,TGTGCCAGCTCACCACCGGTTTCTAGCGGGAGGCGATACGAGCAGTACTTC,CASSPPVSSGRRYEQYF
many,NA,TRBV11-2,13,TRBJ1-4,TGTGCCAGCAGCTTAGTGTCAAATGAAAAACTGTTTTTT,CASSLVSNEKLFF
NA,NA,TRBV28,15,TRBJ2-6,TGTGCCAGCAGTTTTAGTAGCTCTGGGGCCAACGTCCTGACTTTC,CASSFSSSGANVLTF
many,NA,TRBV29-1,14,TRBJ2-7,TGCAGCGTTGTTGTTGTGAACGAGGCCTACGAGCAGTACTTC,CSVVVVNEAYEQYF
many,TRBD2,TRBV2,16,TRBJ2-7,TGTGCCAGCAGTGACATACTAGCGCTGAGCTCCTACGAGCAGTACTTC,CASSDILALSSYEQYF
many,NA,TRBV3-1,15,TRBJ2-3,TGTGCCAGCAGCCAAGTTGCTTCCAGCACAGATACGCAGTATTTT,CASSQVASSTDTQYF
many,NA,TRBV28,14,TRBJ2-7,TGTGCCAGCAGTTCACCTGGGACCTACTACGAGCAGTACTTC,CASSSPGTYYEQYF
few,TRBD1,TRBV7-4,18,TRBJ1-5,TGTGCCAGCAGCACCTCCTACGGCAGGGGGCTCGGCAATCAGCCCCAGCATTTT,CASSTSYGRGLGNQPQHF
many,NA,TRBV9,13,TRBJ1-1,TGTGCCAGCAGCGTAGATCAGAGCACTGAAGCTTTCTTT,CASSVDQSTEAFF
many,TRBD1,TRBV20-1,13,TRBJ1-2,TGCAGTGCGGACGGACAGGATTACTATGGCTACACCTTC,CSADGQDYYGYTF
few,TRBD1,TRBV2,13,TRBJ2-5,TGTGCCAGCAGGAGGGACAGGGGAGAGACCCAGTACTTC,CASRRDRGETQYF
many,NA,TRBV20-1,11,TRBJ2-3,TGCAGTGCTGGAGGAAGGGGTACGCAGTATTTT,CSAGGRGTQYF
many,TRBD2,TRBV10-2,17,TRBJ2-1,TGCGCCAGCAATCGACTAGCGGGAGAATCTCTCTACAATGAGCAGTTCTTC,CASNRLAGESLYNEQFF
many,TRBD1,TRBV5-1,18,TRBJ2-7,TGCGCCAGCAGCTTGGTCGGACAGGGTAATCCCGCGAATTACGAGCAGTACTTC,CASSLVGQGNPANYEQYF
once,TRBD2,TRBV6-2/TRBV6-3,15,TRBJ2-1,TGTGCCAGCAGTCCCCTAGCGGCTTACTACAATGAGCAGTTCTTC,CASSPLAAYYNEQFF
NA,NA,TRBV5-6,16,TRBJ1-5,TGTGCCAGCAGCTTGGCCGTCAGGGGTAGCAATCAGCCCCAGCATTTT,CASSLAVRGSNQPQHF
many,NA,TRBV6-5,13,TRBJ1-1,TGTGCCAGCAGTTATCTAGGGGCCACTGAAGCTTTCTTT,CASSYLGATEAFF
many,NA,TRBV25-1,13,TRBJ2-7,TGTGCCAGCAGTGAAAAGTTAGCGGACGAGCAGTACTTC,CASSEKLADEQYF
many,NA,TRBV12-3/TRBV12-4,15,TRBJ2-3,TGTGCCAGCAGTCTAAAACAGGGAAACACAGATACGCAGTATTTT,CASSLKQGNTDTQYF
NA,NA,TRBV30,15,TRBJ2-6,TGTGCCTGGACAGGGGAGGCTTCTGGGGCCAACGTCCTGACTTTC,CAWTGEASGANVLTF
NA,NA,TRBV6-5,14,TRBJ2-3,TGTGCCAGCAGTTACGACAGAAACACAGATACGCAGTATTTT,CASSYDRNTDTQYF
many,NA,TRBV12-3/TRBV12-4,14,TRBJ1-6,TGTGCCAGCAGTTCCAGACAGGAAAATTCACCCCTCCACTTT,CASSSRQENSPLHF
NA,TRBD2,TRBV12-3/TRBV12-4,14,TRBJ2-3,TGTGCCAGCACGTTACGGGAGGCGGGAGATACGCAGTATTTT,CASTLREAGDTQYF
many,TRBD2,TRBV18,14,TRBJ2-3,TGTGCCAGCTCACCTGGACTAGCGGGAGTCGCGCAGTATTTT,CASSPGLAGVAQYF
many,TRBD1,TRBV2,13,TRBJ2-5,TGTGCCAGCAAAGGACAGGGCGGAGAGACCCAGTACTTC,CASKGQGGETQYF
NA,NA,TRBV5-6,11,TRBJ1-2,TGTGCCAGCAGGGCAGGATGTGGCTACACCTTC,CASRAGCGYTF
NA,NA,TRBV5-1,15,TRBJ1-1,TGCGCCAGCAGCTTGTTTCAGGGGAGGAACACTGAAGCTTTCTTT,CASSLFQGRNTEAFF
many,TRBD1,TRBV7-2,15,TRBJ2-5,TGTGCCAGCAGCTCGATGGGACAGGGGGCCGAGACCCAGTACTTC,CASSSMGQGAETQYF
many,NA,TRBV11-2,17,TRBJ2-3,TGTGCCAGCAGCCCAACGGGCGGGGGCTATGACACAGATACGCAGTATTTT,CASSPTGGGYDTDTQYF
few,TRBD2,TRBV3-1,15,TRBJ2-1,TGTGCCAGCAGCCTAGGACTAGCGTTTAGTTATGAGCAGTTCTTC,CASSLGLAFSYEQFF
NA,NA,TRBV24-1,16,TRBJ2-2,TGTGCCACCAGTGATACGGGCAGCCAGAACACCGGGGAGCTGTTTTTT,CATSDTGSQNTGELFF
few,NA,TRBV4-1,13,TRBJ2-7,TGCGCCAGCAGCCAAGAGGATAGCTACGAGCAGTACTTC,CASSQEDSYEQYF